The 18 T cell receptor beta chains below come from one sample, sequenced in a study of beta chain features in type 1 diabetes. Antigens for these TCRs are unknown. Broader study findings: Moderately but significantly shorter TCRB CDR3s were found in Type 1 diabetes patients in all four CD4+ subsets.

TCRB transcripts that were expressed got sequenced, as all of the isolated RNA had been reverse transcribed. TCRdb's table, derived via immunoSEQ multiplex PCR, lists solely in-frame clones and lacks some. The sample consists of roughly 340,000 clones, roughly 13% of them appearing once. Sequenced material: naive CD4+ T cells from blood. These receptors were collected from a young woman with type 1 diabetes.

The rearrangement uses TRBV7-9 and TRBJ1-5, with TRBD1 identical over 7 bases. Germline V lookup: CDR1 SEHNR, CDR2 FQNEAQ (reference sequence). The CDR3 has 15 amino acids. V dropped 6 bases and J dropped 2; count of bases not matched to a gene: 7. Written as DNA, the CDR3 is TGTGCCAGCAGGTCCGGGACAGCCGGCAATCAGCCCCAGCATTTT. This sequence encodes CASRSGTAGNQPQHF.

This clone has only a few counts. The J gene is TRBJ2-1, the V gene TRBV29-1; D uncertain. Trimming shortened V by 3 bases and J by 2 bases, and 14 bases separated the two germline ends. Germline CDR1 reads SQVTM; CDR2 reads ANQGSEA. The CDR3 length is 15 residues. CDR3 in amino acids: CSVDGFKETYNEQFF. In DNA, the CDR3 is TGCAGCGTTGATGGGTTTAAGGAGACCTACAATGAGCAGTTCTTC.

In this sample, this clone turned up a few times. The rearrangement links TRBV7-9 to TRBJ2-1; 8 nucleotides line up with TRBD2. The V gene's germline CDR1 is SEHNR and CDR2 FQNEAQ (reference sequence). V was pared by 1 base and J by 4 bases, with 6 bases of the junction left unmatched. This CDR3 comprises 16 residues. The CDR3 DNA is TGTGCCAGCAGCTTAGAAGTTAGCGGGATATACAATGAGCAGTTCTTC. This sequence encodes CASSLEVSGIYNEQFF.

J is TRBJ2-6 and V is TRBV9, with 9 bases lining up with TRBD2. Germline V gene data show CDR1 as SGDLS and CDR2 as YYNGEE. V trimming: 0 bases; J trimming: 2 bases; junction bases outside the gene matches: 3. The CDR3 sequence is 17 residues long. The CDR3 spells CASSVVASGTGANVLTF. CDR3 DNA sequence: TGTGCCAGCAGCGTAGTCGCTAGCGGGACTGGGGCCAACGTCCTGACTTTC. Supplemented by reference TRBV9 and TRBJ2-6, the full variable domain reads DSGVTQTPKHLITATGQRVTLRCSPRSGDLSVYWYQQSLDQGLQFLIQYYNGEERAKGNILERFSAQQFPDLHSELNLSSLELGDSALYFCASSVVASGTGANVLTFGAGSRLTVL.

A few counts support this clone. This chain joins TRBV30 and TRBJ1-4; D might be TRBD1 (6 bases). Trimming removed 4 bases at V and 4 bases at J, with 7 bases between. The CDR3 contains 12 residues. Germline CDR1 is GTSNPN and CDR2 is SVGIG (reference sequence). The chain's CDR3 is CAWTGVNEKLFF. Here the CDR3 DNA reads TGTGCCTGGACAGGGGTTAATGAAAAACTGTTTTTT.

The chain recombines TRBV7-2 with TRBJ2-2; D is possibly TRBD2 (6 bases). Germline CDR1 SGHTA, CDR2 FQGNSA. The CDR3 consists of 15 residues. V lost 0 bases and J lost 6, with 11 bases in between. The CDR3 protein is CASSLAPSGAGELFF. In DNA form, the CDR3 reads TGTGCCAGCAGCTTAGCTCCTTCGGGAGCCGGGGAGCTGTTTTTT.

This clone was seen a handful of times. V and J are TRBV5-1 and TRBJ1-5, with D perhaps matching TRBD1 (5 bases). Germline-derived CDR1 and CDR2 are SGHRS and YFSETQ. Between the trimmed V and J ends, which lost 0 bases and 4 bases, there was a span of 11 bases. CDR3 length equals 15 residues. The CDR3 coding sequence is TGCGCCAGCAGCTTGGGGGGCGCGGGGAATCAGCCCCAGCATTTT. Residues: CASSLGGAGNQPQHF.

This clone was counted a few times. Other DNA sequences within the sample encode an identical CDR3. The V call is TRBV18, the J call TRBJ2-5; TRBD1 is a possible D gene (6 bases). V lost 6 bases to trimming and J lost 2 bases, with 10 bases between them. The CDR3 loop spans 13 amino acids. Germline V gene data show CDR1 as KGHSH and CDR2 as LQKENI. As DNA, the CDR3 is TGTGCCAGCTCGCGCGACAGGCAAGAGACCCAGTACTTC. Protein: CASSRDRQETQYF.

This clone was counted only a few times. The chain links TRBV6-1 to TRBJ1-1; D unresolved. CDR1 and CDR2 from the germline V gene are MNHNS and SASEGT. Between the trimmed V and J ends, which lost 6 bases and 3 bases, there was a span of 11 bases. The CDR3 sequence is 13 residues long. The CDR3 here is CASRKTRDTEAFF. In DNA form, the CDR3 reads TGTGCCAGCAGGAAGACGAGGGACACTGAAGCTTTCTTT.

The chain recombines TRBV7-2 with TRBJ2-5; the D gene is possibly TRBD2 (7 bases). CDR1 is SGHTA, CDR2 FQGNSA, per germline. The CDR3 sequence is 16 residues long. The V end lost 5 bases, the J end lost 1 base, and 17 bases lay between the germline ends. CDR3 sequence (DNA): TGTGCCAGCAGCCCTCTTAGGGGGGGGCTCCAAGAGACCCAGTACTTC. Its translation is CASSPLRGGLQETQYF.

CDR3 loop: CASTISPLSATNEKLFF. The CDR3 region has the DNA TGTGCCAGCACCATATCGCCCCTATCCGCAACTAATGAAAAACTGTTTTTT. The gene calls are TRBV7-9 and TRBJ1-4; D gene uncertain. The CDR3 contains 17 residues. CDR1 and CDR2 (germline): SEHNR, FQNEAQ (reference sequence). V dropped 7 bases and J dropped 0 bases, with 18 bases sitting between them.

CDR3 DNA: TGTGCCAGCAGTGTAAAGACCCAGTACTTC. Its translation: CASSVKTQYF. J is TRBJ2-5 and V is TRBV2, with D uncertain. Trimming left V 4 bases short and J 6 bases short, with 3 bases between. The CDR3 has 10 amino acids. CDR1 SNHLY and CDR2 FYNNEI come from the germline V gene.

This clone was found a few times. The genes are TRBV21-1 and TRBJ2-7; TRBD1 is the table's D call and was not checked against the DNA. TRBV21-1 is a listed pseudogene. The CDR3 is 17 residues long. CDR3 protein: CASSRPTGTLSSYEQYV. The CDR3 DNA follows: TGTGCCAGCAGCAGACCAACCGGGACACTGAGCTCCTACGAGCAGTACGTC.

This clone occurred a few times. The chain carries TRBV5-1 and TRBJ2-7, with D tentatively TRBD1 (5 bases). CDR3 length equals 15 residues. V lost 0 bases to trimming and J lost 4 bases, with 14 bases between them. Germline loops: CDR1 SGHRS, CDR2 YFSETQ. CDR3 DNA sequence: TGCGCCAGCAGCTTGGGTCCGACAGCTACTTACGAGCAGTACTTC. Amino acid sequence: CASSLGPTATYEQYF.

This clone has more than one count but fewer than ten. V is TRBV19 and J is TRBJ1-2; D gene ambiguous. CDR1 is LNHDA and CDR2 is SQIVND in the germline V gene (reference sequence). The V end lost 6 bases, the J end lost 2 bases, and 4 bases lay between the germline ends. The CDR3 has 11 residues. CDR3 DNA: TGTGCCAGTAGACACAACTATGGCTACACCTTC. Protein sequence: CASRHNYGYTF.

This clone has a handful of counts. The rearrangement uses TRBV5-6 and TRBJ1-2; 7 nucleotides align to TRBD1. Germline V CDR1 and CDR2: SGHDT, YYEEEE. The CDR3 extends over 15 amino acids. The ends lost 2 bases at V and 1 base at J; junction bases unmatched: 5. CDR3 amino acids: CASSFPDRNNYGYTF. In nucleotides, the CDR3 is TGTGCCAGCAGCTTCCCGGACAGGAATAACTATGGCTACACCTTC.

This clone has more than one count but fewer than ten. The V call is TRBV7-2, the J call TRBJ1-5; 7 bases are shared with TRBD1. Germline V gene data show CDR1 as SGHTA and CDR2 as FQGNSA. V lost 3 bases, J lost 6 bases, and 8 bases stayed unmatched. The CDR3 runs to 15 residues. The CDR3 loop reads CASSFGGRGLQPQHF. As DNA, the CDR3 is TGTGCCAGCAGCTTCGGCGGGAGGGGGCTTCAGCCCCAGCATTTT.

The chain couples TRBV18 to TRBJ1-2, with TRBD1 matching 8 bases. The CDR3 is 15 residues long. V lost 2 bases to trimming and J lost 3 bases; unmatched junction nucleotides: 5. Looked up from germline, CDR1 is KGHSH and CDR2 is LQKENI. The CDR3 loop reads CASSPVDREDYGYTF. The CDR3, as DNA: TGTGCCAGCTCACCAGTGGACAGGGAAGACTATGGCTACACCTTC. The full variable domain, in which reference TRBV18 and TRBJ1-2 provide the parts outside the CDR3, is NAGVMQNPRHLVRRRGQEARLRCSPMKGHSHVYWYRQLPEEGLKFMVYLQKENIIDESGMPKERFSAEFPKEGPSILRIQQVVRGDSAAYFCASSPVDREDYGYTFGSGTRLTVV.